This T cell receptor (beta chain) stems from a study of CD8+CD57+ T cells in acquired aplastic anemia. Genomic DNA, serving as template, underwent TCR beta VDJ and CDR3 profiling. TCRdb recomputed calls from the reads with MiXCR, one row per CDR3 protein. In the table there are roughly 500,000 distinct CDR3 sequences, around 32% of which are singletons. This CDR3 has 17 amino acids. The trim removed 4 bases at V and 5 bases at J, leaving 17 bases unmatched. Patients selected for sequencing had displayed CD8+CD57+ cell expansion by flow cytometry. The rearrangement links TRBV12-3 or TRBV12-4 to TRBJ2-7, with TRBD1 identical over 7 bases. Sequenced sample: sorted CD4+, CD8+, or CD8+CD57+ T cells (not recorded which) from PBMCs. The TCR comes from a human donor with aplastic anemia. CDR3 sequence reads: CASSYSWLRGRIDEQYF. The CDR3 DNA reads TGTGCCAGCAGTTACTCGTGGTTAAGGGGGCGAATTGACGAGCAGTACTTC.